The 11 T cell receptor beta chains reported below all come from one sample, sequenced in a study of CD8 T cells in Susac syndrome. Reverse transcription of about 0.45 to 1 ug RNA used random hexamers. TCRdb passed the immunoSEQ multiplex PCR reads through MiXCR, listing each CDR3 protein once. Among over 150,000 distinct CDR3 sequences listed, approximately 94% were seen once. The sample was CD4+ T cells from PBMCs. These receptors were taken from a human donor with Susac syndrome.

The chain couples TRBV9 to TRBJ1-1; unclear D gene. Trimming removed 0 bases from V and 1 base from J, with 13 bases in between. The germline CDR1 and CDR2 sequences are SGDLS and YYNGEE. The CDR3 contains 16 residues. In DNA, the CDR3 is TGTGCCAGCAGCGTAGGGAGTGGACGGGGGAACACTGAAGCTTTCTTT. Protein: CASSVGSGRGNTEAFF.

The count of this clonotype is one. The genes are TRBV5-1 and TRBJ2-3; D possibly uses TRBD1 or TRBD2 (6 bases each). V was clipped by 4 bases and J by 2 bases, with 17 bases between them. The CDR3 contains 16 residues. The germline V gene has CDR1 SGHRS and CDR2 YFSETQ. CDR3 region: CASSHSRGENTDTQYF. CDR3 DNA sequence: TGCGCCAGCAGCCATTCTAGGGGGGAAAACACAGATACGCAGTATTTT.

In DNA, the CDR3 is TGTGCCAGCAGTCATCGACAGGGGGTGAGCACAGATACGCAGTATTTT. Amino acids: CASSHRQGVSTDTQYF. The chain combines TRBV28 with TRBJ2-3; 9 nucleotides align to TRBD1. V shed 5 bases and J 0 bases; nucleotides not matched to a gene: 6. The V gene's germline CDR1 is MDHEN and CDR2 SYDVKM. This CDR3 contains 16 residues. The full variable domain, completed using reference TRBV28 and TRBJ2-3, is DVKVTQSSRYLVKRTGEKVFLECVQDMDHENMFWYRQDPGLGLRLIYFSYDVKMKEKGDIPEGYSVSREKKERFSLILESASTNQTSMYLCASSHRQGVSTDTQYFGPGTRLTVL.

The chain employs TRBV6-2 or TRBV6-3 and TRBJ2-7, with a possible D match to TRBD2 (5 bases). Trimming stripped 5 bases from V and 3 bases from J, with 11 bases between. The V gene's germline CDR1 is MNHEY and CDR2 SVGEGT. There are 13 residues in the CDR3. The chain's CDR3 is CASSDPGIYEQYV. The CDR3 DNA reads TGTGCCAGCAGTGACCCGGGAATCTACGAGCAGTACGTC.

The chain links TRBV12-3 or TRBV12-4 to TRBJ2-3; 10 nucleotides line up with TRBD2. V shed 6 bases and J 4 bases; nucleotides not matched to a gene: 7. The CDR3 spans 15 residues. Here the CDR3 reads CASRERGGWADTQYF. CDR3 DNA sequence: TGTGCCAGCAGGGAGCGGGGGGGCTGGGCAGATACGCAGTATTTT.

The chain links TRBV3-1 to TRBJ2-1, with 8 nucleotides matching TRBD1. This CDR3 comprises 14 residues. V trimming: 3 bases; J trimming: 7 bases; junction bases outside the gene matches: 5. The germline CDR1 and CDR2 sequences are LGHDT and YNNKEL (reference sequence). The CDR3, as DNA: TGTGCCAGCAGCCAGCCGGACAGGGAGAATGAGCAGTTCTTC. Amino acids: CASSQPDRENEQFF.

The rearrangement links TRBV5-6 to TRBJ2-5; 7 positions match TRBD1. The CDR3 extends over 13 amino acids. Per germline, CDR1 SGHDT and CDR2 YYEEEE. Losses at the gene ends were 4 bases for V and 7 bases for J; bases not matched to a gene: 7. The CDR3 loop reads CASSLDRFATQYF. CDR3 in DNA: TGTGCCAGCAGCCTGGACAGGTTTGCGACCCAGTACTTC.

V is TRBV7-8 and J is TRBJ1-5; TRBD1 aligns across 9 bases. CDR1 and CDR2 (germline): SGHVS, FQNEAQ. The CDR3 length is 16 residues. The V gene end was trimmed by 1 base and the J gene end by 7 bases; junction bases not matched to a gene: 8. The CDR3 DNA follows: TGTGCCAGCAGCTTAGAGGGACAGGGTACGCGGCAGCCCCAGCATTTT. Translating gives CASSLEGQGTRQPQHF.

V usage is TRBV9 and J usage is TRBJ2-2; possible D gene TRBD1, 5 bases. The CDR3 is made up of 15 amino acids. Germline CDR1 reads SGDLS; CDR2 reads YYNGEE. Trimming shortened V by 0 bases and J by 4 bases, and 10 bases separated the two germline ends. The CDR3 spells CASSVAARGTGELFF. Written as DNA, the CDR3 is TGTGCCAGCAGCGTAGCGGCTAGGGGCACCGGGGAGCTGTTTTTT.

The genes are TRBV29-1 and TRBJ1-2; possibly TRBD1 for D (6 bases). This CDR3 is 12 amino acids long. Germline V lookup: CDR1 SQVTM, CDR2 ANQGSEA. V dropped 8 bases and J dropped 8 bases, with 18 bases sitting between them. CDR3 residues: CSIGNRGGGYTF. Here the CDR3 DNA reads TGCAGCATTGGGAATCGAGGGGGAGGCTACACCTTC.

The chain recombines TRBV29-1 with TRBJ2-3, with TRBD1 matching over 11 bases. The CDR3 spans 16 residues. V lost 0 bases and J lost 3; bases outside the gene matches: 5. Germline loops: CDR1 SQVTM, CDR2 ANQGSEA. The CDR3: CSVEEDGTGGTDTQYF. DNA of the CDR3: TGCAGCGTTGAAGAAGACGGGACAGGGGGGACAGATACGCAGTATTTT.